These 22 T cell receptor beta chains originate from one sample sequenced in a study of blood T cell repertoires in COVID-19. Clones were read by immunoSEQ multiplex PCR, and TCRdb kept only the in-frame ones, dropping some. The sample records about 82,000 clones, roughly 91% being singletons. The material sequenced was PBMCs or T cells enriched from blood (not recorded which). Receptors were obtained from a woman between 45 and 60 years old with acute COVID-19.

V usage is TRBV3-1 (or the pseudogene TRBV3-2) and J usage is TRBJ1-1; no definite D call. Per the germline V gene, CDR1 is LGHDT and CDR2 is YNNKEL (reference sequence). V was clipped by 4 bases and J by 4 bases, with 13 bases between them. The CDR3 has 14 residues. The CDR3 sequence: CASSPVEYGTEAFF. The CDR3 region has the DNA TGTGCCAGCAGCCCGGTTGAATACGGCACTGAAGCTTTCTTT.

V is TRBV10-1 and J is TRBJ2-1; 11 nucleotides agree with TRBD2. The V gene end was trimmed by 3 bases and the J gene end by 9 bases; junction bases not matched to a gene: 16. Germline assignment: CDR1 WNHNN and CDR2 SYGVQD (reference sequence). The CDR3 sequence is 18 residues long. This CDR3 is CASSELAGVLGQYGEQFF. The DNA for the CDR3 is TGCGCCAGCAGTGAACTAGCGGGAGTGCTTGGGCAATATGGTGAGCAGTTCTTC.

This clone was detected only a few times. Written as DNA, the CDR3 is TGTGCCAGCAGTCCCGGGACAGGGCTCTTAGGCTACACCTTC. Translation gives CASSPGTGLLGYTF. J is TRBJ1-2 and V is TRBV25-1; 9 nucleotides agree with TRBD1. V dropped 5 bases and J dropped 8; count of bases not matched to a gene: 9. Germline CDR1 is MGHDK and CDR2 is SYGVNS. The CDR3 consists of 14 residues.

This clone was picked up one time. This sequence joins TRBV10-3 and TRBJ2-7; 8 bases are shared with TRBD2. Germline V gene data show CDR1 as ENHRY and CDR2 as SYGVKD. V was clipped by 2 bases and J by 5 bases; unmatched bases: 8. The CDR3 consists of 15 residues. The CDR3 sequence: CAISERTGGVNEQYF. In DNA form, the CDR3 reads TGTGCCATCAGTGAGCGAACGGGAGGGGTCAACGAGCAGTACTTC.

The chain couples TRBV4-1 to TRBJ1-3; no clear D. CDR3 length: 17 amino acids. Germline assignment: CDR1 MGHRA and CDR2 YSYEKL. V was pared by 0 bases and J by 0 bases, with 12 bases between. The CDR3 nucleotides read TGCGCCAGCAGCCAAGATGAGCCTCCCAACTCTGGAAACACCATATATTTT. Translated, it gives CASSQDEPPNSGNTIYF.

This chain joins TRBV12-5 and TRBJ1-1; possible D gene TRBD1, 6 bases. Per germline, CDR1 LGHNT and CDR2 FRNRAP. V gave up 1 base and J gave up 10 bases, with 10 bases separating them. The CDR3 contains 12 residues. This chain's CDR3 is CASGLAQGTAFF. The CDR3 nucleotides are TGTGCTAGTGGTTTGGCCCAGGGGACAGCTTTCTTT. Drawing the rest from reference TRBV12-5 and TRBJ1-1, the complete variable domain is DARVTQTPRHKVTEMGQEVTMRCQPILGHNTVFWYRQTMMQGLELLAYFRNRAPLDDSGMPKDRFSAEMPDATLATLKIQPSEPRDSAVYFCASGLAQGTAFFGQGTRLTVV.

The V call is TRBV20-1, the J call TRBJ2-1, with TRBD2 matching 7 bases. V lost 3 bases to trimming and J lost 3 bases; unmatched junction nucleotides: 8. The germline gives CDR1 DFQATT, CDR2 SNEGSKA (reference sequence). This CDR3 comprises 15 residues. The CDR3 DNA is TGCAGTGCTAGTTCCCTAGCGGAGGTCTACAATGAGCAGTTCTTC. Its translation is CSASSLAEVYNEQFF.

The chain joins TRBV7-3 to TRBJ2-1; 7 nucleotides agree with TRBD1. Germline assignment: CDR1 SGHTA and CDR2 FQGTGA. This CDR3 comprises 16 residues. The J segment lost 7 bases and the V segment lost 1 base, leaving 10 bases of the junction unmatched. The CDR3 region has the DNA TGTGCCAGCAGCTTAAACCTAGGGGGCGCGCGGAATGAGCAGTTCTTC. Translating gives CASSLNLGGARNEQFF.

V is TRBV27 and J is TRBJ2-7, with 7 bases fitting TRBD1. The V gene end was trimmed by 6 bases and the J gene end by 2 bases; junction bases not matched to a gene: 7. This CDR3 has 14 amino acids. Germline V gene data show CDR1 as MNHEY and CDR2 as SMNVEV (reference sequence). CDR3 sequence: CASSWTGVPYEQYF. The CDR3 bases are TGTGCCAGCAGCTGGACAGGAGTTCCCTACGAGCAGTACTTC.

This sequence joins TRBV27 and TRBJ1-5; a weak D match, TRBD1 (5 bases). Trimming took 8 bases from V and 3 from J, leaving 32 bases between them. This CDR3 is built from 20 residues. Germline CDR1 reads MNHEY; CDR2 reads SMNVEV (reference sequence). The CDR3 DNA sequence: TGTGCCAGCTCTCCCGACGGAGCGGGGCTCGTTGGGTTCAACAATCAGCCCCAGCATTTT. This gives the protein CASSPDGAGLVGFNNQPQHF.

This chain links TRBV18 with TRBJ1-2; 11 nucleotides align to TRBD1. V lost 6 bases, J lost 4 bases, and 7 bases stayed unmatched. CDR3 length equals 15 residues. From germline, CDR1 is KGHSH and CDR2 LQKENI. This CDR3 is CASSPGQGASYGYTF. The CDR3 nucleotides are TGTGCCAGCTCTCCTGGACAGGGGGCAAGCTATGGCTACACCTTC.

The chain couples TRBV12-1 to TRBJ1-3; TRBD1 is taken as the D call from the table, unchecked against the DNA. TRBV12-1 is a recognized pseudogene. The CDR3 is 19 amino acids. The chain's CDR3 is CASSSPLKSGGATGNTIYF. The CDR3 DNA sequence: TGTGCCAGCAGCTCCCCCTTAAAGAGTGGGGGCGCGACTGGAAACACCATATATTTT.

V usage is TRBV5-1 and J usage is TRBJ2-7; TRBD2 aligns across 16 bases. V lost 3 bases to trimming and J lost 4 bases; unmatched junction nucleotides: 4. This CDR3 region has 16 residues. Germline loops: CDR1 SGHRS, CDR2 YFSETQ. CDR3 DNA: TGCGCCAGCAGCTGGGGGACTAGCGGGAGGGAGTACGAGCAGTACTTC. It encodes CASSWGTSGREYEQYF.

The chain uses TRBV21-1 and TRBJ2-7; the table's D gene call, TRBD2, was not cross checked with the DNA. TRBV21-1 has pseudogene status. This CDR3 is built from 18 residues. The CDR3 here is CASSKAPTGTSGTHEQYF. Written as DNA, the CDR3 is TGTGCCAGCAGCAAAGCCCCAACCGGGACTAGCGGGACCCACGAGCAGTACTTC.

The CDR3 bases are TGCGCCAGCAGTGAGACTCCGCGCAGGGTTCCACTGCATGGCTACACCTTC. Translation gives CASSETPRRVPLHGYTF. The V call is TRBV10-1, the J call TRBJ1-2, with D maybe TRBD1 (5 bases). Germline-derived CDR1 and CDR2 are WNHNN and SYGVQD (reference sequence). Trimming took off 2 bases at V and 6 bases at J, with 22 bases between the two ends. The CDR3 length is 17 residues.

This clone was observed a single time. The J gene is TRBJ1-1, the V gene TRBV19, with 7 nucleotides matching TRBD1. Unmatched junction bases numbered 9, after V lost 0 bases and J lost 8 bases. This CDR3 region has 15 residues. Germline loops: CDR1 LNHDA, CDR2 SQIVND (reference sequence). The CDR3 DNA is TGTGCCAGTAGTATAGAAGGGACAGCCAAGGTGGAAGCTTTCTTT. Amino acid sequence: CASSIEGTAKVEAFF.

The J gene is TRBJ1-2, the V gene TRBV7-9; D possibly corresponds to TRBD1 (5 bases). V lost 4 bases, J lost 8 bases, and 20 bases lay in between. The germline gives CDR1 SEHNR, CDR2 FQNEAQ (reference sequence). This CDR3 contains 15 residues. CDR3 region: CASSSSRTFRGGYTF. In DNA, the CDR3 is TGTGCCAGCAGCTCGTCGCGGACATTTAGGGGAGGCTACACCTTC.

V and J are TRBV27 and TRBJ1-6, with a weak D call TRBD1 (6 bases). The ends were cut back, 1 base at V and 5 bases at J, with 12 bases in the middle. The CDR3 has 16 residues. Germline assignment: CDR1 MNHEY and CDR2 SMNVEV (reference sequence). This chain's CDR3 is CASSLLAGQNNSPLHF. CDR3 nucleotide sequence: TGTGCCAGCAGTTTATTAGCCGGACAGAATAATTCACCCCTCCACTTT.

The table lists this clone with a few counts. V usage is TRBV5-5 and J usage is TRBJ2-1; D may be TRBD1 (6 bases). The V end lost 0 bases, the J end lost 6 bases, and 22 bases lay between the germline ends. Germline V gene data show CDR1 as SGHKS and CDR2 as YYEKEE (reference sequence). The CDR3 consists of 18 residues. CDR3 loop: CASSLEGGDSISGNEQFF. The CDR3 region has the DNA TGTGCCAGCAGCTTGGAAGGGGGAGACAGTATTAGTGGCAATGAGCAGTTCTTC.

This chain uses TRBV11-3 with TRBJ2-5, with 9 bases lining up with TRBD1. V was pared by 7 bases and J by 2 bases, with 8 bases of the junction left unmatched. Germline V gene data show CDR1 as SGHNT and CDR2 as YENEEA. The CDR3 length is 15 residues. CDR3 sequence: CASTLGGQGQETQYF. The CDR3 nucleotides read TGTGCCAGCACCTTGGGAGGACAGGGGCAAGAGACCCAGTACTTC. The full variable domain, its missing parts supplied by reference TRBV11-3 and TRBJ2-5, is EAGVVQSPRYKIIEKKQPVAFWCNPISGHNTLYWYLQNLGQGPELLIRYENEEAVDDSQLPKDRFSAERLKGVDSTLKIQPAELGDSAVYLCASTLGGQGQETQYFGPGTRLLVL.

The CDR3 DNA sequence: TGTGCCAGAAGCCCCCCAGGGCATAGCGGGAGGGCCCGTGAGCAGTTCTTC. Protein: CARSPPGHSGRAREQFF. The V call is TRBV5-3, the J call TRBJ2-1; TRBD2 matches at 11 bases. TRBV5-3 is recorded as an ORF, its role being uncertain. Trimming at V came to 4 bases and at J to 9 bases, leaving 15 bases not matched to a gene. This CDR3 comprises 17 residues.

The J gene is TRBJ2-1, the V gene TRBV24-1, with TRBD2 matching over 10 bases. V shed 3 bases, J shed 8 bases, and the junction held 9 bases outside the gene matches. The CDR3 has 16 amino acids. Germline CDR1 reads KGHDR; CDR2 reads SFDVKD. The CDR3 loop is CATSDLSSGGRDEQFF. CDR3 DNA: TGTGCCACCAGTGATCTTTCTAGCGGGGGAAGGGATGAGCAGTTCTTC.